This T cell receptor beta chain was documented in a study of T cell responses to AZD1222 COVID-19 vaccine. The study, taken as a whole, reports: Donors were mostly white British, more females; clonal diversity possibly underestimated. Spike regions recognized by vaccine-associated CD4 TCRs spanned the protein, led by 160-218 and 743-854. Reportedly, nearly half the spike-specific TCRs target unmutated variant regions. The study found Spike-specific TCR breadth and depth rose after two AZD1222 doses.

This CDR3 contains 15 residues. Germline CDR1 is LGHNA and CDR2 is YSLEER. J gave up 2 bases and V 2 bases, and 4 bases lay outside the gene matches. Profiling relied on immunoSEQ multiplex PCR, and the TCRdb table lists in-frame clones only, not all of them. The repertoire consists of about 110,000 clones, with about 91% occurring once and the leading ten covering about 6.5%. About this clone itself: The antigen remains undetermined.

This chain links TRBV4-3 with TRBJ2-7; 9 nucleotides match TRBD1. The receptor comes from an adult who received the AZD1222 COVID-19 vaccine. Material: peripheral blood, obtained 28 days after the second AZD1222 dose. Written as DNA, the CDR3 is TGCGCCAGCAGCCAACAGCGACAGGGGGCCTACGAGCAGTACTTC. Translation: CASSQQRQGAYEQYF.